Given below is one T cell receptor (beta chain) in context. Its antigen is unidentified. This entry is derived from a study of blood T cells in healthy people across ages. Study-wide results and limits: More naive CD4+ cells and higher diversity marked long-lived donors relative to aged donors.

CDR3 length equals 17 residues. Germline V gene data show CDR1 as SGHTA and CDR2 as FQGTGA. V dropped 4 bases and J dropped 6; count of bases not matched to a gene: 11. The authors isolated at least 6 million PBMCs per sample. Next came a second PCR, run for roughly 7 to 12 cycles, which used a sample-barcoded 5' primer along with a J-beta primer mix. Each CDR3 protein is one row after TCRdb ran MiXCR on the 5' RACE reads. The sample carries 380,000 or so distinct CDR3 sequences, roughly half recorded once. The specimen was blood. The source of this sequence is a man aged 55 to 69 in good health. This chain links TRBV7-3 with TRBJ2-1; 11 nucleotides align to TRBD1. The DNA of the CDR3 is TGTGCCAGCAGCTCTCAACCGGGACAGGGGGAGTTCAATGAGCAGTTCTTC. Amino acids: CASSSQPGQGEFNEQFF.